This is a list of T cell receptor beta chains from one sample in a study of OX40 agonist ivuxolimab in advanced cancers. Assay: immunoSEQ multiplex PCR; the TCRdb copy retains only in-frame clones and omits some. This sample has tens of thousands of clones; about 80% occur once, and the top ten carry roughly 4.1%. The sequencing used CD4+ or CD8+ T cells sorted from blood, collected in a trial of the OX40 agonist ivuxolimab. All receptors come from an adult with an advanced solid tumor such as melanoma, head and neck, liver or kidney cancer. Both conserved end residues are part of each CDR3. Each record gives: D gene, J gene, V gene, clone size, CDR3 DNA, CDR3 protein. The D gene is left open where the match is weak. The size entry is marked missing in some rows and otherwise reads once, few, many or a size class.

d_call: TRBD1
j_call: TRBJ2-5
v_call: TRBV29-1
clone_size: NA
cdr3_nt: TGCAGCGCGACGACAGGGGGGGAGACCCAGTACTTC
cdr3_aa: CSATTGGETQYF

d_call: NA
j_call: TRBJ1-6
v_call: TRBV19
clone_size: NA
cdr3_nt: TGTGCCAGTAGTGTACGGGGGGCAAGTTCACCCCTCCACTTT
cdr3_aa: CASSVRGASSPLHF

d_call: NA
j_call: TRBJ1-1
v_call: TRBV7-8
clone_size: NA
cdr3_nt: TGTGCCAGCAGCTTTGGTATGAACACTGAAGCTTTCTTT
cdr3_aa: CASSFGMNTEAFF

d_call: NA
j_call: TRBJ2-2
v_call: TRBV6-5
clone_size: NA
cdr3_nt: TGTGCCAGCAGTCAAGGCTCGGGGCTGGCCGGGGAGCTGTTTTTT
cdr3_aa: CASSQGSGLAGELFF

d_call: NA
j_call: TRBJ1-4
v_call: TRBV5-5
clone_size: NA
cdr3_nt: TGTGCCAGCAGCCCCCTGGACACGAGTAATGAAAAACTGTTTTTT
cdr3_aa: CASSPLDTSNEKLFF

d_call: NA
j_call: TRBJ1-3
v_call: TRBV18
clone_size: NA
cdr3_nt: TGTGCCAGCTCACCAGAAGACAGCCCTGGAAACACCATATATTTT
cdr3_aa: CASSPEDSPGNTIYF

d_call: TRBD2
j_call: TRBJ2-5
v_call: TRBV10-3
clone_size: once
cdr3_nt: TGTGCCATCAGTGGAGCGGGGGGGCCGCAAGAGACCCAGTACTTC
cdr3_aa: CAISGAGGPQETQYF

d_call: TRBD2
j_call: TRBJ2-3
v_call: TRBV4-1
clone_size: NA
cdr3_nt: TGCGCCAGCAGCCAAGATTGGGGGGGAACGTCAGATACGCAGTATTTT
cdr3_aa: CASSQDWGGTSDTQYF

d_call: NA
j_call: TRBJ2-2
v_call: TRBV2
clone_size: many
cdr3_nt: TGTGCCAGCAGTGTACGAGGGGCCGGGGAGCTGTTTTTT
cdr3_aa: CASSVRGAGELFF

d_call: NA
j_call: TRBJ2-5
v_call: TRBV6-1
clone_size: NA
cdr3_nt: TGTGCCAGCAGGGGACTTTGGTACCAAGAGACCCAGTACTTC
cdr3_aa: CASRGLWYQETQYF

d_call: NA
j_call: TRBJ1-4
v_call: TRBV5-5
clone_size: NA
cdr3_nt: TGTGCCAGCAGCTTGGCCTTTAAGGACAGAGGGGAAAAACTGTTTTTT
cdr3_aa: CASSLAFKDRGEKLFF

d_call: NA
j_call: TRBJ2-2
v_call: TRBV12-2
clone_size: NA
cdr3_nt: TGTGCAAGTCGCTTGGGACAGGCGAACACCGGGGAGCTGTTTTTT
cdr3_aa: CASRLGQANTGELFF

d_call: NA
j_call: TRBJ1-2
v_call: TRBV7-9
clone_size: NA
cdr3_nt: TGTGCCAGCAGTAACGCTCGGGGGGGCTATGGCTACACCTTC
cdr3_aa: CASSNARGGYGYTF

d_call: NA
j_call: TRBJ1-5
v_call: TRBV2
clone_size: once
cdr3_nt: TGTGCCAGCAGTGAACAGACGGGAGGCAATCAGCCCCAGCATTTT
cdr3_aa: CASSEQTGGNQPQHF

d_call: NA
j_call: TRBJ1-1
v_call: TRBV2
clone_size: NA
cdr3_nt: TGTGCCAGCGCTTTCGCCATGAACACTGAAGCTTTCTTT
cdr3_aa: CASAFAMNTEAFF

d_call: NA
j_call: TRBJ1-2
v_call: TRBV2
clone_size: NA
cdr3_nt: TGTGCCAGCAGTTACGGGACGCCCGGCTATGGCTACACCTTC
cdr3_aa: CASSYGTPGYGYTF

d_call: TRBD1
j_call: TRBJ1-5
v_call: TRBV10-3
clone_size: few
cdr3_nt: TGTGCCATCAGTGGCCCTGACGGGACAGGGAATCAGCCCCAGCATTTT
cdr3_aa: CAISGPDGTGNQPQHF

d_call: NA
j_call: TRBJ2-3
v_call: TRBV29-1
clone_size: NA
cdr3_nt: TGCAGCGTTGTGGGGACCGTGACTAGCACAGATACGCAGTATTTT
cdr3_aa: CSVVGTVTSTDTQYF

d_call: TRBD1
j_call: TRBJ1-1
v_call: TRBV28
clone_size: NA
cdr3_nt: TGTGCCAGCAGTCTTGGACAGGAGAACACTGAAGCTTTCTTT
cdr3_aa: CASSLGQENTEAFF

d_call: TRBD1
j_call: TRBJ1-6
v_call: TRBV28
clone_size: NA
cdr3_nt: TGTGCCAGCAGCTACCCCCTATCGGGACAGTCCATTTCACCCCTCCACTTT
cdr3_aa: CASSYPLSGQSISPLHF

d_call: NA
j_call: TRBJ2-1
v_call: TRBV5-4
clone_size: NA
cdr3_nt: TGTGCCAGCAGCGTGACAGGTTTTGAGCAGTTCTTC
cdr3_aa: CASSVTGFEQFF

d_call: TRBD1
j_call: TRBJ2-7
v_call: TRBV2
clone_size: NA
cdr3_nt: TGTGCCAGCAGCAGGGACAGTAACTACGAGCAGTACTTC
cdr3_aa: CASSRDSNYEQYF

d_call: NA
j_call: TRBJ2-5
v_call: TRBV5-1
clone_size: NA
cdr3_nt: TGCGCCAGCAGCTTGGCGTTAGGGCAAGAGACCCAGTACTTC
cdr3_aa: CASSLALGQETQYF

d_call: NA
j_call: TRBJ2-5
v_call: TRBV9
clone_size: NA
cdr3_nt: TGTGCCAGCAGCGTATCCTCAATGGAGACCCAGTACTTC
cdr3_aa: CASSVSSMETQYF